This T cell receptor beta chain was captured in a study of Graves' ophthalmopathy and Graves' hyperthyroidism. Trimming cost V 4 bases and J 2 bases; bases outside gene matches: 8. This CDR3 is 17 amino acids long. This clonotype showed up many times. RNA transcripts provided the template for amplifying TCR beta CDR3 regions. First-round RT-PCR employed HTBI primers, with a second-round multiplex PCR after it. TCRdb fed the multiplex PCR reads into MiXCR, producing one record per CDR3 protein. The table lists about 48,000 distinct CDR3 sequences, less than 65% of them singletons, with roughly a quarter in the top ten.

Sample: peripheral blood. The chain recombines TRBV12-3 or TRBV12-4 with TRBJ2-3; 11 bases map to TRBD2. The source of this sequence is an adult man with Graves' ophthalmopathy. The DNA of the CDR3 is TGTGCCAGCAGTTCGCAGACTAGCGGGAAACTCACAGATACGCAGTATTTT. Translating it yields CASSSQTSGKLTDTQYF.